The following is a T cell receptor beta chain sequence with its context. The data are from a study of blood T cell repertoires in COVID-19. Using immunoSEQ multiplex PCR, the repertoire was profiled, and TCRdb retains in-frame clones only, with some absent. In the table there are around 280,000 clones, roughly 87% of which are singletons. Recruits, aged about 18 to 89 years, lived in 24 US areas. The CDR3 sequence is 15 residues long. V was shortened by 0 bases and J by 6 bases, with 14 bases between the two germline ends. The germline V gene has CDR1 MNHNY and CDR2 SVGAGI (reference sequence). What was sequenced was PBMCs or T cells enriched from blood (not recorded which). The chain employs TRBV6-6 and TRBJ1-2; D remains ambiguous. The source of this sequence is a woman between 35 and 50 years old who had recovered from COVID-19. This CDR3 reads CASSYSIVEGHGYTF. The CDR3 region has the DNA TGTGCCAGCAGTTACTCGATAGTGGAGGGCCATGGCTACACCTTC.